Sequencing of this TCR beta chain was carried out in a study of shared clonotypes between healthy human individuals. This clone was observed a single time. Its specificity is not known. Here immunoSEQ multiplex PCR was the method, and the copy in TCRdb shows in-frame clones only, minus some. The sample includes about 2 million clones, roughly 95% seen only once; the top ten take approximately 1.2%. CD45RO-negative CD8 cells positively selected for CCR7 made up the naive population, which excluded terminally differentiated effector memory CD45RA+ cells. Overall study findings and caveats: Genetic and exposure-history diversity was limited by the few donors.

This CDR3 region has 14 residues. Germline CDR1 is MNHEY and CDR2 is SMNVEV (reference sequence). V lost 6 bases and J lost 0, with 11 bases in between. This sequence joins TRBV27 and TRBJ1-1; possible D gene TRBD1, 6 bases. This receptor was taken from a man younger than 35 in good health. What was sequenced was naive CD8+ T cells sorted from blood. CDR3: CASSAGQMNTEAFF. The CDR3 DNA reads TGTGCCAGCAGCGCCGGACAGATGAACACTGAAGCTTTCTTT.